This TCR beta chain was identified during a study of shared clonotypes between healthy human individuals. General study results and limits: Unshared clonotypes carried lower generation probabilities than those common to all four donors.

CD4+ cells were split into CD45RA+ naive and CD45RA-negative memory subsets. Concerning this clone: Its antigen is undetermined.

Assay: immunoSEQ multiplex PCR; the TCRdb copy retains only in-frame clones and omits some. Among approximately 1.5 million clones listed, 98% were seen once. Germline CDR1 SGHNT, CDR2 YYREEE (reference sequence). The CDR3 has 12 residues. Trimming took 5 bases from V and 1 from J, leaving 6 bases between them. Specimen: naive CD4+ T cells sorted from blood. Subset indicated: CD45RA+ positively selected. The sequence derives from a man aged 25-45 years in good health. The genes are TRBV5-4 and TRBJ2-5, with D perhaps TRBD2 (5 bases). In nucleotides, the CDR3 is TGTGCCAGCAGGGCGGGCCAAGAGACCCAGTACTTC. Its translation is CASRAGQETQYF. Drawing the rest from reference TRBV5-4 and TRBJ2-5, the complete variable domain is ETGVTQSPTHLIKTRGQQVTLRCSSQSGHNTVSWYQQALGQGPQFIFQYYREEENGRGNFPPRFSGLQFPNYSSELNVNALELDDSALYLCASRAGQETQYFGPGTRLLVL.